Listed below are T cell receptor beta chains from one sample, sequenced in a study of shared clonotypes between healthy human individuals. Clones were sequenced by immunoSEQ multiplex PCR, and TCRdb holds only the in-frame ones, with some missing. In the table there are under 200,000 clones, 85% to 95% of which are singletons. The sample consisted of naive CD4+ T cells sorted from blood. These receptor sequences come from a woman in her twenties or thirties in good health. CDR3s include the opening cysteine and the closing phenylalanine or tryptophan. D genes are given only for firm matches. A clone size is listed for some rows: how often the clone was seen (once, few, many), or a class if it is expanded.

d_call j_call v_call clone_size cdr3_aa cdr3_nt
. TRBJ2-7 TRBV28 . CASTASSYEQYF TGTGCCAGCACGGCCAGTTCCTACGAGCAGTACTTC
. TRBJ1-2 TRBV28 . CASSLIPNYGYTF TGTGCCAGCAGTTTAATCCCGAACTATGGCTACACCTTC
TRBD1 TRBJ2-7 TRBV18 . CASSPRTGSSYEQYF TGTGCCAGCTCACCGAGGACAGGGAGCTCCTACGAGCAGTACTTC
TRBD2 TRBJ2-5 TRBV18 . CASSLAGDGETQYF TGTGCCAGCTCGCTAGCGGGAGATGGGGAGACCCAGTACTTC
. TRBJ2-3 TRBV2 . CASSGFTDTQYF TGTGCCAGCAGTGGGTTCACAGATACGCAGTATTTT
. TRBJ1-1 TRBV27 . CASRKLQGLHTEAFF TGTGCCAGCAGGAAACTACAGGGTTTACACACTGAAGCTTTCTTT
TRBD2 TRBJ2-7 TRBV11-2 once CASSPWTSGSYEQYF TGTGCCAGCAGCCCATGGACTAGCGGCTCCTACGAGCAGTACTTC
. TRBJ1-1 TRBV18 . CASSPDEDTVEAFF TGTGCCAGCTCCCCAGATGAGGACACAGTTGAAGCTTTCTTT
TRBD2 TRBJ2-7 TRBV11-2 . CASSLGLAHEQYF TGTGCCAGCAGCCTCGGACTAGCGCACGAGCAGTACTTC
. TRBJ1-1 TRBV28 . CASSRRLNVGAPNTEAFF TGTGCCAGCAGCCGACGGCTCAACGTTGGGGCCCCGAACACTGAAGCTTTCTTT
. TRBJ1-5 TRBV7-9 . CASSQTGAQPQHF TGTGCCAGCAGCCAAACTGGTGCTCAGCCCCAGCATTTT
. TRBJ2-3 TRBV9 . CASSVVTSSDTQYF TGTGCCAGCAGCGTAGTAACTAGCTCAGATACGCAGTATTTT
. TRBJ2-7 TRBV2 once CASQTGLVGEQYF TGTGCCAGCCAGACAGGTCTGGTGGGCGAGCAGTACTTC
. TRBJ1-2 TRBV6-1 . CASSEFVGAGGGYTF TGTGCCAGCAGTGAATTTGTAGGGGCTGGGGGTGGCTACACCTTC
TRBD1 TRBJ2-4 TRBV5-4 once CASSVDRLLAKNIQYF TGTGCCAGCAGCGTGGACAGGTTATTAGCCAAAAACATTCAGTACTTC
. TRBJ2-4 TRBV4-1 . CASSQIPGPKNIQYF TGCGCCAGCAGCCAAATACCGGGACCGAAAAACATTCAGTACTTC
. TRBJ2-7 TRBV4-1 . CASSPTGSYYEQYF TGCGCCAGCAGCCCCACAGGGAGCTACTACGAGCAGTACTTC
TRBD2 TRBJ2-7 TRBV5-4 . CASSTGLAGVGEQYF TGTGCCAGCAGCACGGGACTAGCGGGAGTGGGCGAGCAGTACTTC
. TRBJ2-5 TRBV2 . CASRRSNTGQETQYF TGTGCCAGCCGAAGATCCAACACAGGTCAAGAGACCCAGTACTTC
TRBD1 TRBJ2-1 TRBV4-1 once CASSRGQGVENEQFF TGCGCCAGCAGCCGCGGACAGGGGGTCGAGAATGAGCAGTTCTTC
. TRBJ1-1 TRBV19 . CASSTYYTDRNTEAFF TGTGCCAGTAGTACCTACTATACCGACAGGAACACTGAAGCTTTCTTT
. TRBJ1-3 TRBV13 . CASSSGNTIYF TGTGCCAGCAGCTCTGGAAACACCATATATTTT
TRBD2 TRBJ2-3 TRBV5-1 . CASSPPLAGGSDTQYF TGCGCCAGCAGCCCCCCCTTAGCGGGAGGGTCAGATACGCAGTATTTT
. TRBJ2-1 TRBV7-2 . CASSLDSRLRDNEQFF TGTGCCAGCAGCTTAGATTCGCGGCTGAGGGACAATGAGCAGTTCTTC
TRBD1 TRBJ2-7 TRBV5-4 once CASSRTGTAYEQYF TGTGCCAGCAGCAGGACCGGGACAGCCTACGAGCAGTACTTC
TRBD2 TRBJ2-5 TRBV5-1 . CASSWGLAVQETQYF TGCGCCAGCAGCTGGGGACTAGCTGTTCAAGAGACCCAGTACTTC
TRBD2 TRBJ2-5 TRBV5-1 . CASSLEGGETQYF TGCGCCAGCAGCTTAGAGGGAGGGGAGACCCAGTACTTC
. TRBJ1-2 TRBV2 . CARSDWGDEGYTF TGTGCCAGATCTGATTGGGGGGATGAAGGCTACACCTTC
. TRBJ2-7 TRBV6-5 few CASSRAGYSYEQYF TGTGCCAGCAGCCGTGCAGGGTATTCCTACGAGCAGTACTTC
TRBD1 TRBJ1-3 TRBV2 . CASSRQGATSGNTIYF TGTGCCAGCAGCAGACAGGGGGCGACGTCTGGAAACACCATATATTTT
. TRBJ2-7 TRBV28 . CASTSQDGTPYEQYF TGTGCCAGCACTTCCCAGGACGGGACCCCCTACGAGCAGTACTTC
TRBD2 TRBJ2-7 TRBV28 . CASTLAVPFSYEQYF TGTGCCAGCACCCTAGCGGTCCCATTCTCCTACGAGCAGTACTTC
TRBD1 TRBJ2-2 TRBV7-6 once CASSTWGTGATTGELFF TGTGCCAGCAGCACGTGGGGTACAGGGGCCACCACCGGGGAGCTGTTTTTT
TRBD2 TRBJ2-1 TRBV7-9 . CASSSRGGDGYNEQFF TGTGCCAGCAGCTCCCGTGGGGGGGATGGCTACAATGAGCAGTTCTTC
. TRBJ2-7 TRBV1 . CTSRREGTSYEQYF TGCACCAGCAGGCGGGAGGGCACATCCTACGAGCAGTACTTC
TRBD2 TRBJ2-7 TRBV23-1 . CASSQSKREGRYEQYF TGCGCCAGCAGTCAATCGAAGCGGGAGGGCCGTTACGAGCAGTACTTC
TRBD2 TRBJ2-7 TRBV25-1 . CASSVAGGPYEQYF TGTGCCAGCAGTGTGGCGGGAGGGCCCTACGAGCAGTACTTC
. TRBJ1-5 TRBV28 . CASSLRQPQHF TGTGCCAGCAGTTTGCGACAGCCCCAGCATTTT
TRBD1 TRBJ2-3 TRBV19 . CASSRDRGPVLGTDTQYF TGTGCCAGTAGTCGGGACAGGGGGCCTGTTTTGGGTACAGATACGCAGTATTTT
TRBD2 TRBJ2-7 TRBV11-2 . CASSYPSGSIYEQYF TGTGCCAGCAGCTACCCAAGCGGGAGTATCTACGAGCAGTACTTC
. TRBJ1-1 TRBV18 . CASSPRTGSEAFF TGTGCCAGCTCACCACGCACAGGGTCTGAAGCTTTCTTT
TRBD1 TRBJ2-7 TRBV11-2 . CASTEWDRSSYEQYF TGTGCCAGCACCGAGTGGGACAGGAGCTCCTACGAGCAGTACTTC
. TRBJ1-5 TRBV18 . CASSIEGNQPQHF TGTGCCAGCTCGATCGAGGGTAATCAGCCCCAGCATTTT
. TRBJ1-1 TRBV7-2 once CASRSQGLGTEAFF TGTGCCAGCAGGAGCCAGGGGCTGGGGACTGAAGCTTTCTTT
. TRBJ1-5 TRBV5-5 . CASSLTYSNQPQHF TGTGCCAGCAGCTTAACATATAGCAATCAGCCCCAGCATTTT
. TRBJ1-1 TRBV29-1 . CSALMNTEAFF TGCAGCGCTCTAATGAACACTGAAGCTTTCTTT
. TRBJ2-7 TRBV7-8 few CASSPPDRAYEQYF TGTGCCAGCAGCCCGCCGGACAGAGCCTACGAGCAGTACTTC
. TRBJ1-2 TRBV10-2 . CASSDSGGGLLNYGYTF TGCGCCAGCAGTGATAGCGGAGGGGGGCTGCTAAACTATGGCTACACCTTC
TRBD1 TRBJ2-5 TRBV28 . CASRGQGRETQYF TGTGCCAGCAGGGGACAGGGGCGAGAGACCCAGTACTTC
TRBD1 TRBJ2-7 TRBV6-6 . CASSYAGGYEQYF TGTGCCAGCAGTTACGCAGGGGGCTACGAGCAGTACTTC
. TRBJ2-6 TRBV9 . CASSLSGTGANVLTF TGTGCCAGCAGCCTGTCTGGGACTGGGGCCAACGTCCTGACTTTC
TRBD2 TRBJ2-1 TRBV7-9 . CASSRLAGAYNEQFF TGTGCCAGCAGTAGACTAGCGGGAGCCTACAATGAGCAGTTCTTC
TRBD1 TRBJ2-7 TRBV7-8 . CASSAPDRRSYEQYF TGTGCCAGCAGCGCCCCGGACAGGAGATCCTACGAGCAGTACTTC
. TRBJ2-7 TRBV20-1 . CSARSTNEQYF TGCAGTGCTAGATCTACTAACGAGCAGTACTTC
TRBD2 TRBJ2-7 TRBV5-1 . CASSPIGLDSRGEQYF TGCGCCAGCAGCCCGATCGGACTAGACAGCAGAGGTGAGCAGTACTTC